The 28 T cell receptor beta chains given below trace back to one sample, sequenced in a study of T cells in Graves' hyperthyroidism and ophthalmopathy. The CDR3 regions of TCR beta were amplified from RNA transcripts. The primer set for the first-round RT-PCR of the TCR CDR3 was HTBI. From the multiplex PCR reads, TCRdb called clonotypes with MiXCR, one entry per CDR3 protein. The sample shows about 760,000 distinct CDR3 sequences, just over 35% of them seen only once. The sequenced sample consisted of blood. The receptors were gathered from a woman in her thirties or forties with Graves' hyperthyroidism.

The table lists this clonotype with a few counts. The chain recombines TRBV7-2 with TRBJ2-7; D is uncertain. Germline V gene data show CDR1 as SGHTA and CDR2 as FQGNSA. The CDR3 length is 15 residues. The V and J ends lost 1 base and 2 bases respectively, with 12 bases between them. For the CDR3, the DNA is TGTGCCAGCAGCTTAGTTTCCGCCACCCCCTACGAGCAGTACTTC. Translated: CASSLVSATPYEQYF.

This clonotype came up many times. This chain links TRBV20-1 with TRBJ1-2; D gene uncertain. Germline CDR1 and CDR2: DFQATT and SNEGSKA (reference sequence). The V end lost 5 bases, the J end lost 4 bases, and 17 bases lay between the germline ends. The CDR3 is 14 amino acids. The CDR3 loop is CSAAMGRTLYGYTF. The CDR3 DNA sequence: TGCAGTGCTGCAATGGGCAGGACGCTCTATGGCTACACCTTC.

The CDR3 DNA sequence: TGTGCCACTTTGGACAGTATAACTCAGTTCTTC. Translating gives CATLDSITQFF. This chain connects TRBV10-3 to TRBJ2-5; D possibly corresponds to TRBD1 (6 bases). The DNA matches TRBJ2-1 better at its end, which makes the J call doubtful. The CDR3 totals 11 residues. Germline V lookup: CDR1 ENHRY, CDR2 SYGVKD.

A single count supports this clonotype. The chain joins TRBV25-1 to TRBJ2-7; 8 nucleotides match TRBD1. Germline V gives CDR1 MGHDK, CDR2 SYGVNS. The length of the CDR3 is 16 residues. The V gene end was trimmed by 4 bases and the J gene end by 5 bases; junction bases not matched to a gene: 13. DNA for the CDR3: TGTGCCAGCAGTGCTAGAGATGCAGGGGGCTACGACGAGCAGTACTTC. It specifies CASSARDAGGYDEQYF.

This clonotype was seen at least ten times. At one of its ends the junction is not consistent with the germline gene, which may arise from a read error. V gene TRBV7-7 combines with J gene TRBJ2-5; the D is unclear. The CDR3 has 15 amino acids. Germline assignment: CDR1 SSHAT and CDR2 FNYEAQ (reference sequence). CDR3 DNA sequence: TGTGCTAGCAGCTTAGCTTCTAGGGTTGGGGAGACCCAGTACTTC. Its protein product is CASSLASRVGETQYF.

The genes are TRBV6-1 and TRBJ1-1, with TRBD1 as a possible D gene (5 bases). Per germline, CDR1 MNHNS and CDR2 SASEGT. This CDR3 is built from 12 residues. Trimming pared 5 bases from V and 8 bases from J, leaving 12 bases between. CDR3 residues: CASSRQHLEAFF. CDR3 DNA sequence: TGTGCCAGCAGTAGACAGCACTTGGAAGCTTTCTTT.

This clonotype was seen more than once but under ten times. V gene TRBV7-9 combines with J gene TRBJ2-7, with TRBD2 matching 10 bases. This CDR3 comprises 18 residues. V was clipped by 3 bases and J by 4 bases; unmatched bases: 15. The V gene's germline CDR1 is SEHNR and CDR2 FQNEAQ (reference sequence). The CDR3 loop is CASSFPRASGGGRYEQYF. For the CDR3, the DNA is TGTGCCAGCAGCTTCCCACGGGCTAGCGGGGGCGGCAGATACGAGCAGTACTTC.

In regard to this clonotype: A clone one base away is much larger, so this may be a read error. CDR3 amino acids: CASSLPGLVFPRGGGELLF. The CDR3 DNA sequence: TGTGCCAGCTCACTCCCGGGACTAGTTTTTCCTCGTGGTGGCGGGGAGCTGCTTTTT. The V call is TRBV2, the J call TRBJ2-2; 8 bases are shared with TRBD2. The V gene's germline CDR1 is SNHLY and CDR2 FYNNEI. The length of the CDR3 is 19 residues.

Ten or more counts support this clonotype. The rearrangement uses TRBV11-3 and TRBJ1-1; D possibly corresponds to TRBD1 (5 bases). The germline V gene has CDR1 SGHNT and CDR2 YENEEA. V lost 3 bases and J lost 2, with 13 bases in between. The CDR3 loop spans 15 amino acids. The CDR3 coding sequence is TGTGCCAGCAGCTTTCAGGGATTCCCTAACACTGAAGCTTTCTTT. Its protein is CASSFQGFPNTEAFF.

The table lists this clonotype with many counts. This rearrangement joins TRBV7-9 to TRBJ1-1; 7 bases are shared with TRBD1. This CDR3 has 14 residues. Germline CDR1 is SEHNR and CDR2 is FQNEAQ (reference sequence). Losses at the gene ends were 5 bases for V and 5 bases for J; bases not matched to a gene: 8. CDR3 nucleotides: TGTGCCAGCAGCCCCAGTGGGACAGTAACTGAAGCTTTCTTT. This encodes CASSPSGTVTEAFF.

The J gene is TRBJ2-2, the V gene TRBV7-2; D is ambiguous. This CDR3 is 16 amino acids long. V dropped 3 bases and J dropped 5 bases, with 16 bases sitting between them. Germline CDR1 SGHTA, CDR2 FQGNSA. The chain's CDR3 is CASSFVPGGKTGELFF. In nucleotides, the CDR3 is TGTGCCAGCAGCTTTGTACCGGGTGGGAAGACCGGGGAGCTGTTTTTT. Variable domain in full (rest from reference TRBV7-2 and TRBJ2-2): GAGVSQSPSNKVTEKGKDVELRCDPISGHTALYWYRQSLGQGLEFLIYFQGNSAPDKSGLPSDRFSAERTGGSVSTLTIQRTQQEDSAVYLCASSFVPGGKTGELFFGEGSRLTVL.

The chain has TRBV19 and TRBJ1-1, with no clear D. In germline, CDR1 is LNHDA, CDR2 SQIVND (reference sequence). V lost 6 bases to trimming and J lost 2 bases, with 7 bases between them. This CDR3 has 12 amino acids. CDR3 nucleotide sequence: TGTGCCAGTAGGGGTCATAACACTGAAGCTTTCTTT. This encodes CASRGHNTEAFF. Combining the CDR3 with reference TRBV19 and TRBJ1-1 gives the whole variable domain DGGITQSPKYLFRKEGQNVTLSCEQNLNHDAMYWYRQDPGQGLRLIYYSQIVNDFQKGDIAEGYSVSREKKESFPLTVTSAQKNPTAFYLCASRGHNTEAFFGQGTRLTVV.

Concerning this clonotype: A clone one base away is much larger, so this may be a read error. The gene calls are TRBV25-1 and TRBJ1-1; no clear D. The CDR3 totals 15 residues. From germline, CDR1 is MGHDK and CDR2 SYGVNS. The CDR3 loop reads CAGSQGSPWNTEAFF. The CDR3 nucleotides are TGTGCCGGCAGCCAAGGATCTCCCTGGAACACTGAAGCTTTCTTT.

V is TRBV4-3 and J is TRBJ1-2; 11 nucleotides match TRBD1. The length of the CDR3 is 17 residues. V shed 3 bases and J 6 bases; nucleotides not matched to a gene: 12. Germline-derived CDR1 and CDR2 are LGHNA and YSLEER. CDR3 amino acids: CASSHERFSDRGHGYTF. The DNA for the CDR3 is TGCGCCAGCAGCCATGAAAGATTTTCGGACAGGGGGCATGGCTACACCTTC.

The chain uses TRBV10-3 and TRBJ2-2; 7 bases are a match to TRBD1. The CDR3 has 15 residues. Germline assignment: CDR1 ENHRY and CDR2 SYGVKD. The V segment lost 6 bases and the J segment 7 bases; nucleotides outside the gene matches: 11. The CDR3 nucleotides are TGTGCCATCAGCATGATAGGGGGCTGGGACGGGGAGCTGTTTTTT. Protein: CAISMIGGWDGELFF.

This clonotype occurred many times. This chain joins TRBV20-1 and TRBJ2-7; TRBD1 matches 7 bases. Per germline, CDR1 DFQATT and CDR2 SNEGSKA (reference sequence). J gave up 5 bases and V 6 bases, and 10 bases lay outside the gene matches. The CDR3 sequence is 13 residues long. CDR3 sequence reads: CSALEGTAHEQYF. CDR3 sequence (DNA): TGCAGTGCGCTCGAGGGGACAGCCCACGAGCAGTACTTC.

A few counts support this clonotype. The chain joins TRBV20-1 to TRBJ1-2; weak D call: TRBD1 (6 bases). CDR3 length: 13 amino acids. Per the germline V gene, CDR1 is DFQATT and CDR2 is SNEGSKA (reference sequence). V lost 5 bases and J lost 2, with 12 bases in between. The CDR3 DNA is TGCAGTGCTTCTATGACAGGAAACTATGGCTACACCTTC. Amino acids: CSASMTGNYGYTF.

Concerning this clonotype: At one end, the junction sequence differs from germline, possibly due to a read error. The rearrangement links TRBV7-2 to TRBJ1-6; D ambiguous. Germline CDR1 and CDR2: SGHTA and FQGNSA. CDR3 size: 16 residues. The CDR3 sequence is CASSPLGTTYNSPLHF. The CDR3 nucleotides are TGCGCCAGCAGCCCCTTGGGCACCACCTATAATTCACCCCTCCACTTT.

This sequence joins TRBV14 and TRBJ1-1, with D perhaps TRBD1 (6 bases). The V end lost 4 bases, the J end lost 2 bases, and 14 bases lay between the germline ends. Germline CDR1 reads SGHDN; CDR2 reads FVKESK. The CDR3 sequence is 15 residues long. The CDR3: CASSPQAGVNTEAFF. For the CDR3, the DNA is TGTGCCAGCAGCCCTCAAGCAGGGGTAAACACTGAAGCTTTCTTT.

The chain employs TRBV7-2 and TRBJ2-2; D not resolved. CDR1 is SGHTA and CDR2 is FQGNSA in the germline V gene. CDR3 length: 17 residues. V was trimmed by 0 bases and J by 3 bases, leaving 14 bases between them. The CDR3 nucleotides are TGTGCCAGCAGCTTAGCTGGGCAGGCGGCGGACACCGGGGAGCTGTTTTTT. It specifies CASSLAGQAADTGELFF.

This clonotype was picked up many times. V gene TRBV10-1 combines with J gene TRBJ1-2; 9 bases line up with TRBD1. The CDR3 loop spans 13 amino acids. Trimming removed 3 bases from V and 5 bases from J; junction bases left unmatched: 1. CDR1 WNHNN and CDR2 SYGVQD come from the germline V gene (reference sequence). CDR3 region: CASSEQGAYGYTF. In DNA, the CDR3 is TGCGCCAGCAGTGAACAGGGGGCTTATGGCTACACCTTC.

This clonotype was counted many times. The chain carries TRBV2 and TRBJ1-1; no clear D gene. CDR1 is SNHLY and CDR2 is FYNNEI in the germline V gene. The CDR3 length is 16 residues. The germline V and J ends were trimmed by 10 bases and 0 bases, with 21 bases remaining between them. For the CDR3, the DNA is TGTGCCACCAACACCCCCCCGGAAAGGATGAACACTGAAGCTTTCTTT. This codes for CATNTPPERMNTEAFF.

The chain combines TRBV29-1 with TRBJ1-1; D possibly corresponds to TRBD1 (5 bases). Trimming left V 3 bases short and J 1 base short, with 6 bases between. Germline CDR1 and CDR2: SQVTM and ANQGSEA. The CDR3 consists of 12 residues. The CDR3 bases are TGCAGCGTTGAGGGGGGGAACACTGAAGCTTTCTTT. Translated: CSVEGGNTEAFF.

This rearrangement joins TRBV2 to TRBJ1-5; tentatively, D is TRBD1 (5 bases). From germline, CDR1 is SNHLY and CDR2 FYNNEI. With 5 bases removed from V and 5 bases from J, the gap between germline ends came to 16 bases. This CDR3 is 15 amino acids long. In DNA, the CDR3 is TGTGCCAGCAGTAGAGTGGAAGGGGTGGATCAGCCCCAGCATTTT. As protein: CASSRVEGVDQPQHF. The full variable domain, rest sourced from reference TRBV2 and TRBJ1-5, is EPEVTQTPSHQVTQMGQEVILRCVPISNHLYFYWYRQILGQKVEFLVSFYNNEISEKSEIFDDQFSVERPDGSNFTLKIRSTKLEDSAMYFCASSRVEGVDQPQHFGDGTRLSIL.

This clonotype was detected many times. The DNA of the CDR3 is TGTGCCAGCACCTTCGGGGGGGGCCACTCACCCCTCCACTTT. Protein product: CASTFGGGHSPLHF. The rearrangement joins TRBV6-4 to TRBJ1-6; D might be TRBD1 (6 bases). Germline V gene lookup returns CDR1 MRHNA and CDR2 SNTAGT. The length of the CDR3 is 14 residues. V was cut by 7 bases and J by 10 bases, with 17 bases left in between.

This clonotype was seen only a few times. The J gene is TRBJ2-7, the V gene TRBV12-3 or TRBV12-4; D remains ambiguous. The V gene lost 5 bases and the J gene lost 1 base, with 18 bases spanning the gap. This CDR3 region has 16 residues. CDR3 DNA sequence: TGTGCCAGCAGTCCCCCCATTAACCGTCGTTCCTACGAGCAGTACTTC. It specifies CASSPPINRRSYEQYF.

At least ten counts were recorded for this clonotype. The chain links TRBV7-2 to TRBJ1-1, with D unclear. Trimming cost V 4 bases and J 0 bases, with 6 bases left between them. Per the germline V gene, CDR1 is SGHTA and CDR2 is FQGNSA. The CDR3 has 13 amino acids. CDR3 nucleotide sequence: TGTGCCAGCAGCTACGAAATGAACACTGAAGCTTTCTTT. Translation: CASSYEMNTEAFF.

This clonotype was detected a few times. The V gene is TRBV6-1, the J gene TRBJ2-7; tentatively, D is TRBD1 or TRBD2 (5 bases each). The germline V and J ends were trimmed by 6 bases and 2 bases, with 14 bases remaining between them. The CDR3 covers 14 residues. Per germline, CDR1 MNHNS and CDR2 SASEGT. Written as DNA, the CDR3 is TGTGCCAGCAGACCCGGGACGCAGACCTACGAGCAGTACTTC. Its translation is CASRPGTQTYEQYF.